The clone carrying this T cell receptor beta chain showed up just a few times. Its antigen is not known. This record belongs to a study of beta chain features in type 1 diabetes. The investigators reverse transcribed all of the isolated RNA, so they sequenced expressed TCRB transcripts. Repertoires were generated with immunoSEQ multiplex PCR, while TCRdb's copy carries only in-frame clones and drops some. The sample has about 230,000 clones, over 9.5% seen once. Findings and caveats of the study: Type 1 diabetes patients showed fewer insertions and more deletions at VDJ junctions. Patients' naive, central memory and Treg TCRB repertoires seemed closer to one another than those of healthy donors. Moderate yet significant TCRB CDR3 shortening was seen in Type 1 diabetes patients in all four CD4+ subsets.

The CDR3 is 15 residues long. V shed 5 bases, J shed 8 bases, and the junction held 10 bases outside the gene matches. From germline, CDR1 is LGHNA and CDR2 YNFKEQ. Sequencing was performed on naive CD4+ T cells from blood. The TCR sequence derives from a woman between 18 and 29 years old in good health. The J gene is TRBJ2-2, the V gene TRBV4-2; 8 bases line up with TRBD2. Written as DNA, the CDR3 is TGTGCCAGCAGCACGGGAGGGGCGGGAGAAGGGGAGCTGTTTTTT. Protein: CASSTGGAGEGELFF.